This T cell receptor (beta chain) was obtained from a study of neurological immune-mediated disorders. Whole-study results and caveats: Private repertoires in all groups were suggested by the absence of shared CDR3 amino acid sequences among expanded clones across subjects. Whereas HTLV-1-associated myelopathy showed the most TCR clonal expansion, multiple sclerosis showed the least, with levels below those of healthy controls.

Germline V gene lookup returns CDR1 SQVTM and CDR2 ANQGSEA. This CDR3 has 15 residues. Trimming took 6 bases from V and 1 from J, leaving 15 bases between them. Each TCR transcript was tagged with a 10-nucleotide random UMI during 5'RACE. Each CDR3 protein gets one entry after TCRdb re-called the 5' RACE reads with MiXCR. The sample consists of about 36,000 distinct CDR3 sequences, approximately 10% of them appearing once. PBMCs stored at -80 C, 2 million in total, were the source of the unsorted libraries. This clonotype was recorded many times. Its specificity is not known. The receptor's source is a woman in her 30s with HTLV-1-associated myelopathy (HAM/TSP). This sequence joins TRBV29-1 and TRBJ2-2, with D perhaps matching TRBD1 (5 bases). Sequenced input: PBMCs. The CDR3 spells CSVIGTGVNTGELFF. The CDR3, as DNA: TGCAGCGTAATTGGAACAGGAGTGAACACCGGGGAGCTGTTTTTT.